These T cell receptor beta chains were read from a single sample in a study of CD8 T cells in ankylosing spondylitis. A single record per CDR3 protein comes from TCRdb applying MiXCR to the 5' RACE reads. The table includes about 440,000 distinct CDR3 sequences, 15% to 20% detected once. The sample was blood, either unsorted or a sorted T cell fraction (not recorded which). These receptor sequences come from a male donor with ankylosing spondylitis. Each CDR3 is given with its conserved first and last residue. A D gene is named only where the DNA matches it firmly. Only some rows state a clone size, as once, few, many or a class for expanded clones.

TRBV14	TRBJ2-1	.	.	TGTGCCAGCAGCCAAGGGGGGACCCGCTCCAAACCCAACAATGAGCAGTTCTTC	CASSQGGTRSKPNNEQFF
TRBV7-8	TRBJ1-5	.	.	TGTGCCAGCAGCTCAGGGCAGGTCCTAAATCAGCCCCAGCATTTT	CASSSGQVLNQPQHF
TRBV7-9	TRBJ1-1	.	TRBD1	TGTGCCAGCAGCTCGGGGACAGGGGGAGGGATGAGCACTGAAGCTTTCTTT	CASSSGTGGGMSTEAFF
TRBV29-1	TRBJ2-5	few	.	TGCAGCGTTGAAGATCGGGAGACCCAGTACTTC	CSVEDRETQYF
TRBV4-2	TRBJ2-1	.	.	TGTGCCAGCAGCCAAGACTACAGGGCCCATGAGCAGTTCTTC	CASSQDYRAHEQFF
TRBV4-1	TRBJ1-5	many	TRBD1	TGCGCCAGCAGCCAGCCTGACAGGGAAGGTCAGCCCCAGCATTTT	CASSQPDREGQPQHF
TRBV11-1	TRBJ2-2	.	TRBD1	TGTGCCAGCAGTTTGACCGGGACAGGGGACACCGGGGAGCTGTTTTTT	CASSLTGTGDTGELFF
TRBV20-1	TRBJ2-1	few	TRBD2	TGCAGTGCTCATCCGGGACTAGCGGGATTCCCTGAGCAGTTCTTC	CSAHPGLAGFPEQFF
TRBV6-1	TRBJ1-6	.	.	TGTGCCAGCAGGCCACCCGGACAGCGGAATTCACCCCTCCACTTT	CASRPPGQRNSPLHF
TRBV20-1	TRBJ2-5	.	.	TGCAGTGCTGAGGGGCGGATGGCTGGGAAAGAGACCCAGTACTTC	CSAEGRMAGKETQYF
TRBV20-1	TRBJ2-3	many	.	TGCAGTGCCCTCCTCGGGGGAGCGGGCACAGATACGCAGTATTTT	CSALLGGAGTDTQYF
TRBV3-1	TRBJ2-5	few	TRBD1	TGTGCCAGCAGCCAAGAGGGGTCAGGGGGCCTGTACTTC	CASSQEGSGGLYF
TRBV20-1	TRBJ2-5	many	TRBD2	TGCAGTGCTAGCAAACTAGCGGGGGAGACCCAGTACTTC	CSASKLAGETQYF
TRBV15	TRBJ2-5	few	.	TGTGCCACCAGCAGAGGAAGAGGGTCAAGCGAGAAAGAGACCCAGTACTTC	CATSRGRGSSEKETQYF
TRBV11-2	TRBJ2-3	few	.	TGTGCCAGCAGCACTCCCGGGGCTAGCACAGATACGCAGTATTTT	CASSTPGASTDTQYF
TRBV5-5	TRBJ2-3	.	.	TGTGCCAGCAGCGGAACCGGGCCACCCGGGGATACGCAGTATTTT	CASSGTGPPGDTQYF
TRBV29-1	TRBJ2-3	few	.	TGCAGCGTTGAGGCCCTCCCGGGAGATACGCAGTATTTT	CSVEALPGDTQYF
TRBV4-2	TRBJ1-1	.	.	TGTGCCAGCAGCCAAGAAGTCCACCCGAACACTGAAGCTTTCTTT	CASSQEVHPNTEAFF
TRBV6-1	TRBJ2-1	few	.	TGTGCCAGCCGGGTCCATAGGACCAATGAGCAGTTCTTC	CASRVHRTNEQFF
TRBV29-1	TRBJ1-1	.	TRBD1	TGCAGCGTGGCCGACAGGGGGCTGACTGAAGCTTTCTTT	CSVADRGLTEAFF
TRBV15	TRBJ2-7	few	TRBD1	TGTGCCACCAGCAGGGGCGGACAGGGCTCAGGGCAGTACTTC	CATSRGGQGSGQYF
TRBV30	TRBJ1-5	once	.	TGTGCCTGGACCCCAGACAATAGCAATCAGCCCCAGCATTTT	CAWTPDNSNQPQHF
TRBV20-1	TRBJ1-2	.	.	TGCAGTGCTAGAGTTGGGGAGAACTATGGCTACACCTTC	CSARVGENYGYTF
TRBV6-1	TRBJ2-7	few	TRBD2	TGTGCCAGCAGTCGGACTAGCGGGAGCAGTCAGGGAGGCTACGAGCAGTACTTC	CASSRTSGSSQGGYEQYF
TRBV19	TRBJ1-1	.	.	TGTGCCAGTAGTATTGGGGGGGGTATACGTACTGAAGCTTTCTTT	CASSIGGGIRTEAFF
TRBV20-1	TRBJ1-5	.	TRBD1	TGCAGTGCTAGAGCGGGACAGGGGACTCAGCCCCAGCATTTT	CSARAGQGTQPQHF
TRBV3-1	TRBJ2-2	many	.	TGTGCCAGCAGCCAAGGGTTAAGTCGGAAGGACACCGGGGAGCTGTTTTTT	CASSQGLSRKDTGELFF
TRBV6-2/TRBV6-3	TRBJ2-3	.	.	TGTGCCACCTTGCGTAGCGGTTACACAGATACGCAGTATTTT	CATLRSGYTDTQYF
TRBV6-2/TRBV6-3	TRBJ1-2	.	.	TGTGCCAACAACCCGGGTTATGGCTACACCTTC	CANNPGYGYTF
TRBV7-8	TRBJ1-2	few	.	TGTGCCAGCAGCCGCGGACGGAACAACTATGGCTACACCTTC	CASSRGRNNYGYTF
TRBV5-6	TRBJ2-5	.	TRBD2	TGTGCCAGCAGCTTTAGCGGGGGGGCGGAAGAGACCCAGTACTTC	CASSFSGGAEETQYF
TRBV27	TRBJ2-5	.	TRBD1	TGTGCCAGCAGGGACAGGGGAGGATGGACCCAGTACTTC	CASRDRGGWTQYF
TRBV19	TRBJ2-1	.	.	TGTGCCAGTAGGGATGTTCTTAATGAGCAGTTCTTC	CASRDVLNEQFF
TRBV2	TRBJ1-5	.	.	TGTGCCAGCAGCGGGGGGAGTGTCAATCAGCCCCAGCATTTT	CASSGGSVNQPQHF
TRBV20-1	TRBJ2-4	.	.	TGCAGTGCTGGGAGTCTCGGCAGAAACATTCAGTACTTC	CSAGSLGRNIQYF
TRBV12-3/TRBV12-4	TRBJ2-3	few	.	TGTGCCAGCAGTTTAACAAGCGGCAGGGGGGCAGATACGCAGTATTTT	CASSLTSGRGADTQYF
TRBV7-6	TRBJ2-1	few	.	TGTGCCAGCAGCTTAAGTACTGATATCTTCGATGAGCAGTTCTTC	CASSLSTDIFDEQFF
TRBV20-1	TRBJ1-6	.	TRBD1	TGCAGTGCTATTCAGGGGGCGAATTCACCCCTCCACTTT	CSAIQGANSPLHF
TRBV9	TRBJ1-3	.	.	TGTGCCAGCAGCGTTGAGGAGGCAGACACCATATATTTT	CASSVEEADTIYF
TRBV27	TRBJ1-6	many	.	TGTGCCAGCAGTCGGGGATGGGCGCGGAATTCACCCCTCCACTTT	CASSRGWARNSPLHF